Listed below are T cell receptor beta chains from one sample, sequenced in a study of blood T cell repertoires in COVID-19. Method: immunoSEQ multiplex PCR; TCRdb's copy keeps in-frame clones and lacks some. The table records about 310,000 clones, around 87% of them present only once. The source material was peripheral blood. The source is a man aged 45-65 years with active or convalescent COVID-19. CDR3s include the opening cysteine and the closing phenylalanine or tryptophan. The order of the fields is J gene, clone size, D gene, V gene, CDR3 DNA, CDR3 protein. D genes are given only for firm matches. Rows give clone size only sometimes, using once, few, many, or a class for an expanded clone.

TRBJ1-4 . . TRBV20-1 TGCAGTGCTAGTGACGTCGACAGAAGGACTAATGAAAAACTGTTTTTT CSASDVDRRTNEKLFF
TRBJ2-7 . . TRBV2 TGTGCCATCCTAGGCCCCAGCCGCGAGCAGTACTTC CAILGPSREQYF
TRBJ2-5 . . TRBV5-4 TGTGCCAGCTACTCTGTCTCCGGGAACCAAGAGACCCAGTACTTC CASYSVSGNQETQYF
TRBJ1-2 . . TRBV28 TGTGCCAGCGGGGAGTATGGCTACACCTTC CASGEYGYTF
TRBJ2-3 few TRBD2 TRBV7-9 TGTGCCAGCAGCCCGAGAGGCGGGAGGAGGGCAGATACGCAGTATTTT CASSPRGGRRADTQYF
TRBJ2-7 . TRBD2 TRBV10-1 TGCGCCAGCAGTGAGGAGACTAGCATCTACGAGCAGTACTTC CASSEETSIYEQYF
TRBJ1-1 . . TRBV6-5 TGTGCCAGCGTTGCCGGAGAGCCCATTGTCGAAGCTTTCTTT CASVAGEPIVEAFF
TRBJ1-5 . . TRBV3-1/TRBV3-2 TGTGCCAGCAGCCAATCCAGGGTCAATCAGCCCCAGCATTTT CASSQSRVNQPQHF
TRBJ2-3 . TRBD2 TRBV2 TGTGCCAGCAGTGTTGGACTAGCGGGCACAGATACGCAGTATTTT CASSVGLAGTDTQYF
TRBJ1-1 . . TRBV3-1/TRBV3-2 TGTGCCAGCAGCCGGAGTGACACTGAAGCTTTCTTT CASSRSDTEAFF
TRBJ1-5 . TRBD1 TRBV25-1 TGTGCCAGCAGTGAGCGAGACAGGGGTAAGTATAGCAATCAGCCCCAGCATTTT CASSERDRGKYSNQPQHF
TRBJ2-1 . . TRBV10-3 TGTGCCATCAGTGAGCCCCTAGCGTTGAGGGTGCAGTTCTTC CAISEPLALRVQFF
TRBJ1-1 . . TRBV5-1 TGCGCCAGCAGGAACCTGCTGGGGGGCACTGAAGCTTTCTTT CASRNLLGGTEAFF
TRBJ1-3 . . TRBV10-2 TGCGCCAGCAGGCCAGGCCTTGCCTCTGGAAACACCATATATTTT CASRPGLASGNTIYF
TRBJ2-7 . . TRBV12-3/TRBV12-4 TGTGCCAGCAGCACAGGGTTAGGCTACGAGCAGTACTTC CASSTGLGYEQYF
TRBJ1-1 . TRBD1 TRBV5-1 TGCGCCAGCAGACAGGGGCCCTATGAAGCTTTCTTT CASRQGPYEAFF
TRBJ1-2 . TRBD1 TRBV30 TGTGCCTGGAACTTGATCCCAGACAGGGCGACGGGTGGCTACACCTTC CAWNLIPDRATGGYTF
TRBJ2-7 . TRBD1 TRBV30 TGTGCCTGGAGTGTAACTCAGGGGGCAGAGTACTTC CAWSVTQGAEYF
TRBJ1-2 . . TRBV28 TGTGCCAGCAGTTTTACTAACTATGGCTACACCTTC CASSFTNYGYTF
TRBJ1-2 . . TRBV2 TGTGCCAGCAGTGTACTTGCTAATGGGCGCTATGGCTACACCTTC CASSVLANGRYGYTF
TRBJ2-1 . . TRBV18 TGTGCCAGCTCAAGTGGGGCTCACAATGAGCAGTTCTTC CASSSGAHNEQFF
TRBJ1-6 once . TRBV30 TGTGCCTGGAGAGCGCCAAATTCACCCCTCCACTTT CAWRAPNSPLHF
TRBJ2-1 . TRBD2 TRBV7-9 TGTGCCAGCAGCCACCCCACCGGGGGTAGCGGGAGCCCATATGAGCAGTTCTTC CASSHPTGGSGSPYEQFF
TRBJ2-1 . TRBD2 TRBV28 TGTGCCAGCAGGGGACTAGCCGCCGCCTCCTACAATGAGCAGTTCTTC CASRGLAAASYNEQFF
TRBJ1-2 . . TRBV19 TGTGCCAGTAGTACGATTGGAGGAGGCTATGGCTACACCTTC CASSTIGGGYGYTF
TRBJ2-2 . . TRBV27 TGTGCCAGCAGTCCTCCGCCCGGCACCGGGGAGCTGTTTTTT CASSPPPGTGELFF
TRBJ1-1 . TRBD1 TRBV5-1 TGCGCCAGCAGCTTGAGACAGGGGAACACTGAAGCTTTCTTT CASSLRQGNTEAFF
TRBJ2-7 . . TRBV28 TGTGCCAGCAGTTTTAGGAGTACCCACGAGCAGTACTTC CASSFRSTHEQYF
TRBJ1-2 . TRBD1 TRBV7-9 TGTGCCAGCAGCTACCTACTACAGGGGCATGGCTACACCTTC CASSYLLQGHGYTF
TRBJ1-2 few . TRBV7-2 TGTGCCAGCAGCTTAGCCCACGGCTATGGCTACACCTTC CASSLAHGYGYTF
TRBJ1-1 . . TRBV4-1 TGCGCCAGCAGCCAAGGTTGGAGTGTTCGGAGCAGGGCGAGTGGCACTGAAGCTTTCTTT CASSQGWSVRSRASGTEAFF
TRBJ2-7 once . TRBV7-2 TGTGCCAGCAGCTGTGGACAGGGTGGGAGGGACTGCTACGAGCAGTACTTC CASSCGQGGRDCYEQYF
TRBJ1-5 . TRBD1 TRBV19 TGTGCCAGTAGTATAACAGGGGGCGGACAGCCCCAGCATTTT CASSITGGGQPQHF
TRBJ1-2 once TRBD1 TRBV4-1 TGCGCCAGCAGCCAAGAAGGACAGGGACGGGCCAACTATGGCTACACCTTC CASSQEGQGRANYGYTF
TRBJ1-2 . TRBD1 TRBV19 TGTGCCAGTTCTGCAAGGGACAGGGCGGAGGGCTACACCTTC CASSARDRAEGYTF
TRBJ2-5 . TRBD1 TRBV19 TGTGCCAGTACGGGGGCAGGGGGCTTCGGAGAGACCCAGTACTTC CASTGAGGFGETQYF
TRBJ2-1 . . TRBV9 TGTGCCAGCAGCGTAGGAGGGGACACTTCCTACAATGAGCAGTTCTTC CASSVGGDTSYNEQFF
TRBJ2-5 once . TRBV6-6 TGTGCCAGCAGTTACTCGGAGTTAGGAGAGACCCAGTACTTC CASSYSELGETQYF
TRBJ2-7 . TRBD1 TRBV5-1 TGCGCCAGCAGCTTCCAGCCGGGACAGGACTACGAGCAGTACTTC CASSFQPGQDYEQYF
TRBJ1-2 . TRBD1 TRBV27 TGTGCCAGCAGTTTTCTAACAGGGGGCGGGAGCTATGGCTACACCTTC CASSFLTGGGSYGYTF